This is a list of T cell receptor beta chains from one sample in a study of identical twins. Using its own MiXCR run on the 5' RACE reads, TCRdb lists one record per CDR3 protein. In the table there are 690,000 or so distinct CDR3 sequences, approximately 6% of which are singletons. Source material: naive T cells sorted from blood. The receptors were gathered from a man aged 18 to 35 in good health. Both conserved end residues are part of each CDR3. The order of the fields is J gene, clone size, V gene, D gene, CDR3 protein, CDR3 DNA. D genes are given only for firm matches. For some rows the clone size is stated as once, few or many, or as a class when expanded; others skip it.

J gene: TRBJ2-3; clone size: -; V gene: TRBV7-9; D gene: TRBD2; CDR3 protein: CASSPRGSGLTDTQYF; CDR3 DNA: TGTGCCAGCAGCCCACGGGGTAGCGGGCTCACAGATACGCAGTATTTT
J gene: TRBJ1-1; clone size: -; V gene: TRBV7-9; D gene: -; CDR3 protein: CASRPGPSTEAFF; CDR3 DNA: TGTGCCAGCAGACCGGGACCTTCCACTGAAGCTTTCTTT
J gene: TRBJ2-7; clone size: -; V gene: TRBV2; D gene: -; CDR3 protein: CASRLLDIPYEQYF; CDR3 DNA: TGTGCCAGCAGACTATTGGACATTCCCTACGAGCAGTACTTC
J gene: TRBJ1-5; clone size: -; V gene: TRBV7-8; D gene: -; CDR3 protein: CASSLAGRADQPQHF; CDR3 DNA: TGTGCCAGCAGCTTAGCTGGCCGGGCTGATCAGCCCCAGCATTTT
J gene: TRBJ2-5; clone size: many; V gene: TRBV27; D gene: -; CDR3 protein: CASSLSSWRNQETQYF; CDR3 DNA: TGTGCCAGCAGTTTATCTAGTTGGCGGAACCAAGAGACCCAGTACTTC
J gene: TRBJ2-1; clone size: many; V gene: TRBV24-1; D gene: -; CDR3 protein: CATSAIPGKTSYNEQFF; CDR3 DNA: TGTGCCACCAGTGCCATACCAGGGAAGACCTCCTACAATGAGCAGTTCTTC
J gene: TRBJ2-7; clone size: -; V gene: TRBV6-2/TRBV6-3; D gene: -; CDR3 protein: CASVSGSRTYEQYF; CDR3 DNA: TGTGCCAGCGTTTCGGGATCCAGGACCTACGAGCAGTACTTC
J gene: TRBJ2-3; clone size: -; V gene: TRBV11-2; D gene: -; CDR3 protein: CASGIAVDTQYF; CDR3 DNA: TGTGCCAGTGGGATCGCAGTGGATACGCAGTATTTT
J gene: TRBJ2-1; clone size: few; V gene: TRBV15; D gene: -; CDR3 protein: CATSRDKLRGYEQFF; CDR3 DNA: TGTGCCACCAGCAGAGATAAGCTTAGGGGCTATGAGCAGTTCTTC
J gene: TRBJ2-7; clone size: many; V gene: TRBV6-5; D gene: TRBD1; CDR3 protein: CASSYSQTGGSEQYF; CDR3 DNA: TGTGCCAGCAGTTATTCCCAGACAGGGGGTTCCGAGCAGTACTTC